Sequencing of this T cell receptor beta chain was carried out in a study of beta chain features in type 1 diabetes. Notes on the study in general: Moderate but significant shortening of TCRB CDR3s was recorded in all four CD4+ subsets from Type 1 diabetes patients. It was possible that PCR favored shorter templates, equally so in patients and controls. A pattern of fewer insertions and more deletions at VDJ junctions was seen in type 1 diabetes patients. A definitive answer on HLA type influencing TCRB rearrangement was not reached here.

Worth noting for this clone: What it recognizes is unknown.

CDR1 MDHEN and CDR2 SYDVKM come from the germline V gene. Germline trimming cut 5 bases from V and 3 bases from J; bases unmatched to any gene: 7. CDR3 length: 15 residues. Every bit of the isolated RNA underwent reverse transcription, so sequencing read expressed TCRB transcripts. About 3.7 million reads, on average, came from each naive, central memory and regulatory T cell sample. Assay: immunoSEQ multiplex PCR; the TCRdb copy retains only in-frame clones and omits some. The sample shows around 40,000 clones, over 50% of them seen only once. Sequenced sample: Tregs from blood. This chain joins TRBV28 and TRBJ2-3; 8 nucleotides agree with TRBD2. The clonotype originates from a man younger than 45 with type 1 diabetes. Some clones in this sample may be carry-over from other donors' samples. CDR3 nucleotide sequence: TGTGCCAGCAGTCGGACTAGCCTCTATACAGATACGCAGTATTTT. This gives the protein CASSRTSLYTDTQYF.